This T cell receptor beta chain was identified in a study of T cell responses to AZD1222 COVID-19 vaccine (dated by TCRdb to about 2021). At the level of the whole study: AZD1222 recipients given second doses at about 4 weeks or at about 12 weeks were pooled, since spike-specific TCR depth and breadth were not found to differ between the two schedules. A total of under 250 trial participants underwent TCR sequencing, of whom 207 had received two doses of AZD1222 and some 25 had received two doses of the MenACWY control vaccine. Enrollment into the trials was organized by age into subgroups of 18-55, 56-69 and 70-plus years, and those subgroups contained about 160, 30 and 59 TCR-sequenced participants, respectively. The study at large found these results: Vaccine-associated CD4 TCRs spanned the whole spike protein, with dominant responses in regions 160-218 and 743-854. In the small 56-69-year group, the increase in depth fell short of significance, most likely because of low power. Because no samples from the day 14 peak response were available, repertoires could be characterized only after the peak T cell response. A significant rise in spike-specific TCR breadth and depth was observed after two AZD1222 doses relative to day 0 and relative to MenACWY recipients. Participants were mostly white British and included more females than males, and it was suggested by the authors that clonal diversity may have been underestimated. Nearly half of unique spike-specific TCRs reportedly recognized epitopes outside regions mutated in the B.1.351 and B.1.1.7 variants. Conclusions about previously exposed vaccinees are limited because only six or seven AZD1222 recipients were SARS-CoV-2 seropositive at baseline.

According to the study, the label for this sample's time point signals: baseline before first vaccination. Samples from vaccinated people were obtained from the UK trials COV001 and COV002, which included a single-blind randomized controlled phase 2/3 trial of AZD1222 (ChAdOx1 nCoV-19) in healthy adults. For TCRbeta chain sequencing, PBMC samples from trial participants were taken at day 0 and at day 28 after the second dose. In regard to this clone: There is no known antigen for this receptor. The sample holds no much larger clone one base away, and base qualities are not on file.

The CDR3 regions of human TCRbeta chains were analyzed by immunosequencing. The authors' analysis ran thus. Repertoire TCRs were checked for matches against a reference library of SARS-CoV-2-specific TCRs that had been generated using the MIRA antigen-specificity platform. Breadth was defined as the fraction of unique TCRs that were SARS-CoV-2-associated. Depth was defined as the fraction of total T cells that were SARS-CoV-2-associated. Each spike-specific TCR was assigned to its reactive spike region and to a CD4 or CD8 class using the MIRA data. Log10-transformed breadth and depth values were compared by one-way ANOVA with Sidak's multiple comparisons tests. The immuneACCESS repertoire file appears here via TCRdb, limited to in-frame rearrangements. These files lack a portion of the clones; in checked studies, under half of the deficit traces to unresolved V genes, and the cause of the others is not known. The DNA gave D and trimming, while V, J and clone size come from that table. Recorded for this sample are under 150,000 clones; about 90% of them occurred a single time. Around 7.2% of the sample is held by the ten biggest clonotypes.

Here the sequenced sample was peripheral blood, taken on day 0 of AZD1222 vaccination. This TCR came from an adult in good health.

The bases read TGCGCCAGCAGCCTAGCCTCCGGGGGCGCGAGAACAGATACGCAGTATTTT. This gives the protein CASSLASGGARTDTQYF. This sequence uses TRBV4-1 and TRBJ2-3; the D gene is possibly TRBD1 or TRBD2, each agreeing over 6 bases. The germline V gene gives CDR1 as MGHRA and CDR2 as YSYEKL. The CDR3, cysteine through phenylalanine, is 17 amino acids long. Only the CDR3 DNA stays, 51 bases, in frame from base 1. The trim is 4 bases for V and 3 bases for J, with a gap of 20 bases between the germline ends.